This T cell receptor (beta chain) appears in the sequencing data of a study of T cells in Graves' hyperthyroidism and ophthalmopathy. At the level of the study: At initial diagnosis, before any treatment had begun, peripheral blood was obtained.

The hyperthyroidism patients had all been newly diagnosed, and their disease duration was under 2 months. Their ages ranged from 18 to 65 years. There were TCR beta CDR3 regions amplified from RNA transcripts. The HTBI set primed first-round TCR CDR3 RT-PCR. Using its own MiXCR run on the multiplex PCR reads, TCRdb lists one record per CDR3 protein. The repertoire holds hundreds of thousands of distinct CDR3 sequences, about 38% seen once, with about 8.9% in the top ten. V shed 3 bases and J shed 5 bases, with 12 bases lying between them. The length of the CDR3 is 13 residues. Germline CDR1 is SGDLS and CDR2 is YYNGEE.

The J gene is TRBJ2-7, the V gene TRBV9; D gene unclear. This TCR derives from a man aged 18 to 30 with Graves' hyperthyroidism. The specimen sequenced was blood. The CDR3 nucleotides read TGTGCCAGCAGCGCCCCTCCGTTAGACGAGCAGTACTTC. Translated, it gives CASSAPPLDEQYF.